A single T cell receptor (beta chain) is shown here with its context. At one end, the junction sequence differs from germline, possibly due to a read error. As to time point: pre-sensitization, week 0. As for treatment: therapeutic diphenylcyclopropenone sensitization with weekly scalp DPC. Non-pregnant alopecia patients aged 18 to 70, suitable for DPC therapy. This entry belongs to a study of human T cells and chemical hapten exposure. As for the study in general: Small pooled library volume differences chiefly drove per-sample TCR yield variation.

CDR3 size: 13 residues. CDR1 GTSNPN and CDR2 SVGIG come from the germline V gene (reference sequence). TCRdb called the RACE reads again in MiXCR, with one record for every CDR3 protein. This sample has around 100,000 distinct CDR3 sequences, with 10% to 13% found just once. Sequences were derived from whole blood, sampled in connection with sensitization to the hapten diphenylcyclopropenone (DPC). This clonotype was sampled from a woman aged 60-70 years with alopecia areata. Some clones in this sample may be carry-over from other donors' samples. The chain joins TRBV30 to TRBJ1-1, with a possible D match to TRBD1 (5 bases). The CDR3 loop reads CAWSRGRNTEASF. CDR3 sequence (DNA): TGTGCCTGGAGTAGGGGACGGAACACTGAAGCTTCCTTT.